The 21 T cell receptor beta chains presented below share a single source sample, sequenced in a study of T cell repertoires in cytomegalovirus infection. TCRdb re-called the reads with MiXCR, one entry per CDR3 protein. The sample shows roughly 630,000 distinct CDR3 sequences, 20% to 30% of them seen only once. Material for sequencing was CD8+ T cells from PBMCs. These TCRs come from a human donor in good health (CMV status not recorded). Some clones in this sample may be carry-over from other donors' samples.

This chain joins TRBV4-2 and TRBJ2-1; no firm D call. Between the trimmed V and J ends, which lost 4 bases and 9 bases, there was a span of 13 bases. Germline CDR1 is LGHNA and CDR2 is YNFKEQ. The CDR3 is made up of 13 amino acids. The CDR3 is CASSPDLVGEQFF. Here the CDR3 DNA reads TGTGCCAGCAGCCCCGACCTCGTGGGTGAGCAGTTCTTC.

This clonotype was picked up a small number of times. The chain carries TRBV29-1 and TRBJ1-2, with no clear D. The length of the CDR3 is 13 residues. V gave up 1 base and J gave up 7 bases, with 13 bases separating them. Germline V CDR1 and CDR2: SQVTM, ANQGSEA. The CDR3 loop reads CSVEGGVFGGYTF. The DNA of the CDR3 is TGCAGCGTTGAAGGTGGGGTTTTCGGTGGCTACACCTTC.

The V and J genes are TRBV10-2 and TRBJ2-3; D uncertain. CDR1 and CDR2 (germline): WSHSY, SAAADI. CDR3 size: 13 residues. The V and J ends lost 6 bases and 6 bases respectively, with 13 bases between them. The DNA of the CDR3 is TGCGCCAGCAGAGGGAAAGGTCTGGATACGCAGTATTTT. This encodes CASRGKGLDTQYF.

The V and J genes are TRBV19 and TRBJ1-1; D not resolved. Germline CDR1 reads LNHDA; CDR2 reads SQIVND (reference sequence). This CDR3 is built from 15 residues. With 0 bases removed from V and 2 bases from J, the gap between germline ends came to 10 bases. CDR3 nucleotides: TGTGCCAGTAGTATAGATCACGGGGTCAACACTGAAGCTTTCTTT. It specifies CASSIDHGVNTEAFF.

This chain links TRBV2 with TRBJ2-3; D perhaps matches TRBD1 (6 bases). Germline V gives CDR1 SNHLY, CDR2 FYNNEI. The CDR3 totals 14 residues. The germline V and J ends were trimmed by 11 bases and 2 bases, with 17 bases remaining between them. The CDR3 coding sequence is TGTGCCCAGACCGGACAGCCTCACACAGATACGCAGTATTTT. As protein: CAQTGQPHTDTQYF.

The chain joins TRBV4-1 to TRBJ1-1, with D maybe TRBD1 (6 bases). Germline-derived CDR1 and CDR2 are MGHRA and YSYEKL. Trimming shortened V by 2 bases and J by 3 bases, and 16 bases separated the two germline ends. The CDR3 loop spans 16 amino acids. The CDR3 loop reads CASSQTRGLPDTEAFF. DNA for the CDR3: TGCGCCAGCAGCCAAACCAGGGGATTACCAGACACTGAAGCTTTCTTT.

Ten or more counts support this clonotype. The chain is built from TRBV7-2 and TRBJ2-5; no clear D gene. The CDR3 has 14 residues. V shed 3 bases and J shed 0 bases, with 8 bases lying between them. Germline loops: CDR1 SGHTA, CDR2 FQGNSA. The CDR3 here is CASSFPTYQETQYF. DNA of the CDR3: TGTGCCAGCAGCTTTCCTACATACCAAGAGACCCAGTACTTC.

CDR3 sequence reads: CASSTSGGITGELFF. The CDR3 coding sequence is TGTGCCAGCAGTACTAGCGGGGGGATCACCGGGGAGCTGTTTTTT. The rearrangement joins TRBV6-6 to TRBJ2-2; 12 bases are a match to TRBD2. The CDR3 is 15 residues long. The V gene end was trimmed by 5 bases and the J gene end by 4 bases; junction bases not matched to a gene: 2. Germline CDR1 is MNHNY and CDR2 is SVGAGI (reference sequence).

Of note for this clonotype: A much larger clonotype is one base distant, so this may be a read error. V usage is TRBV7-6 and J usage is TRBJ1-2, with unresolved D. The CDR3 loop spans 15 amino acids. The germline V gene encodes CDR1 SGHVS and CDR2 FNYEAQ. The ends were cut back, 5 bases at V and 6 bases at J, with 19 bases in the middle. This chain's CDR3 is CASSHRPGTVDGYTF. The CDR3 coding sequence is TGTGCCAGCAGCCACCGGCCGGGAACAGTCGATGGCTACACCTTC.

This clonotype was detected many times. The V and J genes are TRBV6-4 and TRBJ2-1; weak D call: TRBD1 (5 bases). The CDR3 is 15 residues long. Germline CDR1 is MRHNA and CDR2 is SNTAGT. The germline V and J ends were trimmed by 2 bases and 2 bases, with 10 bases remaining between them. The CDR3: CASSDGEQAYNEQFF. The CDR3 bases are TGTGCCAGCAGTGACGGGGAACAGGCCTACAATGAGCAGTTCTTC.

The table lists this clonotype with many counts. The J gene is TRBJ1-2, the V gene TRBV7-6, with 8 bases matching TRBD1. Trimming at V came to 5 bases and at J to 8 bases, leaving 7 bases not matched to a gene. The CDR3 has 13 residues. Germline values: CDR1 SGHVS, CDR2 FNYEAQ. CDR3 nucleotide sequence: TGTGCCAGCAGCCCCGACAGGGGCGACGGCTACACCTTC. Translating it yields CASSPDRGDGYTF.

This CDR3 is CASSDVAGSIAKNIQYF. DNA for the CDR3: TGTGCCAGCAGTGACGTTGCAGGGTCCATAGCCAAAAACATTCAGTACTTC. This chain links TRBV2 with TRBJ2-4, with D possibly matching TRBD1 (5 bases). The germline V gene encodes CDR1 SNHLY and CDR2 FYNNEI. V shed 3 bases and J shed 0 bases, with 15 bases lying between them. This CDR3 is 17 amino acids long.

This chain links TRBV14 with TRBJ2-7; D is perhaps TRBD1 or TRBD2 (6 bases each). The CDR3 is 14 amino acids. Trimming removed 0 bases at V and 7 bases at J, with 13 bases between. The germline gives CDR1 SGHDN, CDR2 FVKESK. CDR3: CASSQEIRGREQYF. CDR3 in DNA: TGTGCCAGCAGCCAAGAGATCCGGGGGCGGGAGCAGTACTTC. Based on the CDR3 plus reference TRBV14 and TRBJ2-7, the full variable domain is EAGVTQFPSHSVIEKGQTVTLRCDPISGHDNLYWYRRVMGKEIKFLLHFVKESKQDESGMPNNRFLAERTGGTYSTLKVQPAELEDSGVYFCASSQEIRGREQYFGPGTRLTVT.

The gene calls are TRBV6-5 and TRBJ2-1; 12 bases align to TRBD2. This CDR3 spans 15 amino acids. V was clipped by 6 bases and J by 5 bases; unmatched bases: 5. CDR1 MNHEY and CDR2 SVGAGI come from the germline V gene. CDR3 DNA: TGTGCCAGCAGCAGGACTAGCGGGGAGGACAATGAGCAGTTCTTC. Protein product: CASSRTSGEDNEQFF.

This rearrangement joins TRBV15 to TRBJ1-2, with D possibly matching TRBD1 (6 bases). The CDR3 totals 13 residues. Trimming took off 4 bases at V and 6 bases at J, with 12 bases between the two ends. CDR1 is LNHNV, CDR2 YYDKDF, per germline (reference sequence). The CDR3 DNA is TGTGCCACCAGCAATAGGGGGGCGGATGGCTACACCTTC. Translation gives CATSNRGADGYTF. Full variable domain (missing parts from reference TRBV15 and TRBJ1-2): DAMVIQNPRYQVTQFGKPVTLSCSQTLNHNVMYWYQQKSSQAPKLLFHYYDKDFNNEADTPDNFQSRRPNTSFCFLDIRSPGLGDTAMYLCATSNRGADGYTFGSGTRLTVV.

Comments on this clonotype: At one end, the junction sequence differs from germline, possibly due to a read error. This chain connects TRBV7-3 to TRBJ2-3, with 8 bases identical to TRBD1. CDR1 and CDR2 (germline): SGHTA, FQGTGA. The length of the CDR3 is 15 residues. CDR3 bases: TGTGCCAGCAGCCCGGGACAGGCTAGCACAAATACGCAGTATTTT. As protein: CASSPGQASTNTQYF.

This clonotype was detected many times. The chain couples TRBV12-3 or TRBV12-4 to TRBJ2-5, with 7 bases identical to TRBD2. The ends lost 4 bases at V and 4 bases at J; junction bases unmatched: 3. This CDR3 is built from 13 residues. The CDR3 region has the DNA TGTGCCAGCAGTTACGGACTAGGAGAGACCCAGTACTTC. Translation: CASSYGLGETQYF.

The chain has TRBV13 and TRBJ2-3; 7 bases are shared with TRBD2. V trimming: 5 bases; J trimming: 9 bases; junction bases outside the gene matches: 5. CDR1 PRHDT and CDR2 FYEKMQ come from the germline V gene (reference sequence). This CDR3 region has 12 residues. Here the CDR3 reads CASSRGGRTQYF. CDR3 DNA sequence: TGTGCCAGCAGCCGGGGAGGGAGAACGCAGTATTTT.

A remark on this clonotype: A much larger clone differs by one base, so this may be a read error. DNA for the CDR3: TGTGTCAGCAGCTTTGAAGGCAGGAACACTGAAGCTTTCTTT. It encodes CVSSFEGRNTEAFF. The chain joins TRBV7-9 to TRBJ1-1; D unresolved. Germline V lookup: CDR1 SEHNR, CDR2 FQNEAQ (reference sequence). The CDR3 has 14 amino acids.

This chain connects TRBV5-4 to TRBJ2-1; 9 nucleotides line up with TRBD2. V trimming: 0 bases; J trimming: 8 bases; junction bases outside the gene matches: 6. The CDR3 has 15 residues. Per germline, CDR1 SGHNT and CDR2 YYREEE (reference sequence). The CDR3 region is CASSLGRGGVYEQFF. The CDR3 DNA follows: TGTGCCAGCAGCTTGGGGCGGGGGGGGGTCTATGAGCAGTTCTTC.

This clonotype has a handful of counts. The chain joins TRBV29-1 to TRBJ2-1; TRBD1 agrees at 9 bases. This CDR3 contains 12 residues. Germline CDR1 is SQVTM and CDR2 is ANQGSEA. With V trimmed by 3 bases and J by 9 bases, 3 bases remained unmatched. The CDR3 loop is CSVDGQGIEQFF. In nucleotides, the CDR3 is TGCAGCGTTGACGGACAGGGGATTGAGCAGTTCTTC.